This entry features one T cell receptor (beta chain) sequence. This sample was taken from a study of shared clonotypes between healthy human individuals. Several immunoSEQ 96-well plates shared each subset's DNA, each plate a replicate. Repertoires were generated with immunoSEQ multiplex PCR, while TCRdb's copy carries only in-frame clones and drops some. Here the sample spans 400,000 to 600,000 clones, 75% to 80% being singletons. From germline, CDR1 is SGHTA and CDR2 FQGNSA. The length of the CDR3 is 14 residues. The V gene lost 6 bases and the J gene lost 4 bases, with 14 bases spanning the gap. None of the donors, who were healthy HIV-negative adults, had recently had acute infections or vaccinations.

This sequence was found in a woman in her forties in good health. Some clones in this sample may be carry-over from other donors' samples. The chain has TRBV7-2 and TRBJ2-3; D is unclear. The sample was PBMCs. CDR3: CASSLLRIADTQYF. The CDR3, as DNA: TGTGCCAGCAGTTTATTACGCATTGCAGATACGCAGTATTTT.